The clone carrying this T cell receptor (beta chain) was counted between two and nine times. Its antigen is currently unknown. Germline CDR1 MGHRA, CDR2 YSYEKL. CDR3 length: 17 amino acids. The ends lost 0 bases at V and 3 bases at J; junction bases unmatched: 6. This specimen comes from a study of T-cell memory formation after mild COVID-19. Regarding the study as a whole: CD4/CD8 balance characterized clones contracting day 15 to 85, and CD4+ skew characterized later expanders. The CD4+ clones that contracted clustered mainly within CM and EM, and the CD8+ clones concentrated in EMRA.

TCRdb analysed the 5' RACE reads with MiXCR anew, one entry per CDR3 protein. Of some 120,000 distinct CDR3 sequences listed, more than 15% are singletons. The clonotype comes from an adult woman who had mild COVID-19 (a few samples of this study predate the infection). Cell type and time point are not known. The chain joins TRBV4-1 to TRBJ2-2, with 8 bases identical to TRBD1. Sequenced input: PBMCs or a T cell subset sorted from them (not recorded which). The DNA of the CDR3 is TGCGCCAGCAGCCAAGATCGCGACAGGGGCCACACCGGGGAGCTGTTTTTT. Protein: CASSQDRDRGHTGELFF.